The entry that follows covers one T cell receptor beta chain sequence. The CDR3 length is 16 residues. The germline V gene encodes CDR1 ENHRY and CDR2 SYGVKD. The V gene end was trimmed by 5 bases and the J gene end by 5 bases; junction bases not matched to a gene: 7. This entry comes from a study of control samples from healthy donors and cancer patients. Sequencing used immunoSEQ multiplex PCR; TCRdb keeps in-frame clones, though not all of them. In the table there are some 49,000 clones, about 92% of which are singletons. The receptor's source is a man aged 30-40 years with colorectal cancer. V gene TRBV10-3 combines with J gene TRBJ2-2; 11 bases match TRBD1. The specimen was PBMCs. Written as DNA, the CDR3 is TGTGCCATCAGTACTACCGGGACAGGGGGGACCGGGGAGCTGTTTTTT. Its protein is CAISTTGTGGTGELFF.